This T cell receptor (beta chain) was documented in a study of shared clonotypes between healthy human individuals. Study-wide findings and caveats: The study sampled only blood, and tissue repertoires likely differ. The study's rarefaction showed incomplete sorted-subset sequencing despite large depth. Estimated clonotype richness was generally higher in naive than memory subsets.

Here immunoSEQ multiplex PCR was the method, and the copy in TCRdb shows in-frame clones only, minus some. The table lists 1,500,000 or so clones, 98% of them singletons. Notes on this clone: Its antigen is still unknown.

The sample taken for sequencing was naive CD4+ T cells sorted from blood. Indicated subset: CD45RA+ positively selected. The receptor was isolated from a man under 40 in good health.

CDR3 sequence: CASSPFTDHYEQYF. CDR3 bases: TGTGCCAGCTCACCATTCACAGATCATTACGAGCAGTACTTC. J is TRBJ2-7 and V is TRBV18; the D is unclear. V lost 2 bases, J lost 4 bases, and 12 bases lay in between. CDR1 and CDR2 from the germline V gene are KGHSH and LQKENI. CDR3 length: 14 amino acids.